Following are 31 T cell receptor beta chains from one sample sequenced in a study of beta chain features in type 1 diabetes. Expressed TCRB transcripts were sequenced after all isolated RNA was converted to cDNA. TCRdb's table, derived via immunoSEQ multiplex PCR, lists solely in-frame clones and lacks some. The sample carries about 360,000 clones, roughly an eighth recorded once. Sequenced material: naive CD4+ T cells from blood. Receptors were obtained from a man younger than 35 in good health.

This clone showed up just a few times. V usage is TRBV28 and J usage is TRBJ1-2; no definite D call. The CDR3 has 14 residues. Trimming shortened V by 7 bases and J by 5 bases, and 17 bases separated the two germline ends. Germline assignment: CDR1 MDHEN and CDR2 SYDVKM. The CDR3, as DNA: TGTGCCAGCACCCCTTCGGACTATATTTATGGCTACACCTTC. Its translation: CASTPSDYIYGYTF.

This clone was found a few times. The chain couples TRBV30 to TRBJ1-2, with D uncertain. V lost 5 bases, J lost 3 bases, and 13 bases lay in between. Germline V gene lookup returns CDR1 GTSNPN and CDR2 SVGIG (reference sequence). This CDR3 comprises 13 residues. CDR3 region: CAWGQRVDYGYTF. The DNA for the CDR3 is TGTGCCTGGGGGCAGAGAGTGGACTATGGCTACACCTTC. Full variable domain (outside the CDR3, taken from reference TRBV30 and TRBJ1-2): SQTIHQWPATLVQPVGSPLSLECTVEGTSNPNLYWYRQAAGRGLQLLFYSVGIGQISSEVPQNLSASRPQDRQFILSSKKLLLSDSGFYLCAWGQRVDYGYTFGSGTRLTVV.

The chain is built from TRBV27 and TRBJ2-7; the D gene is possibly TRBD2 (6 bases). V lost 1 base and J lost 2, with 12 bases in between. Germline lookup yields CDR1 MNHEY and CDR2 SMNVEV (reference sequence). This CDR3 has 15 amino acids. The chain's CDR3 is CASSLLGGSAYEQYF. The CDR3 DNA sequence: TGTGCCAGCAGTTTATTGGGGGGATCTGCCTACGAGCAGTACTTC.

This clone has a handful of counts. The V call is TRBV27, the J call TRBJ1-1; D ambiguous. Trimming shortened V by 5 bases and J by 1 base, and 8 bases separated the two germline ends. This CDR3 region has 13 residues. Germline V gives CDR1 MNHEY, CDR2 SMNVEV (reference sequence). DNA of the CDR3: TGTGCCAGCAGTCGGGTCGAGAACACTGAAGCTTTCTTT. This codes for CASSRVENTEAFF.

This clone was detected a few times. The chain has TRBV4-1 and TRBJ1-5; 7 nucleotides match TRBD1. Germline CDR1 reads MGHRA; CDR2 reads YSYEKL. The CDR3 runs to 17 residues. V lost 1 base and J lost 4; bases outside the gene matches: 10. CDR3 bases: TGCGCCAGCAGCCAAGGGCCGGGACAGACCAATAATCAGCCCCAGCATTTT. Encoded protein: CASSQGPGQTNNQPQHF.

The DNA of the CDR3 is TGCGCCAGCAGCCATGGGAACGGGAGGGCCCAAGAGACCCAGTACTTC. It codes for CASSHGNGRAQETQYF. This sequence joins TRBV4-1 and TRBJ2-5, with TRBD2 matching over 8 bases. The V gene end was trimmed by 3 bases and the J gene end by 1 base; junction bases not matched to a gene: 7. Germline CDR1 is MGHRA and CDR2 is YSYEKL. There are 16 residues in the CDR3.

The CDR3 protein is CASRTGDDSPLHF. Here the CDR3 DNA reads TGCGCCAGCAGGACAGGGGACGATTCACCCCTCCACTTT. This chain uses TRBV5-1 with TRBJ1-6, with TRBD1 matching 8 bases. V lost 5 bases to trimming and J lost 8 bases; unmatched junction nucleotides: 3. From germline, CDR1 is SGHRS and CDR2 YFSETQ. CDR3 length: 13 residues. The variable domain in full, completed from reference TRBV5-1 and TRBJ1-6, reads KAGVTQTPRYLIKTRGQQVTLSCSPISGHRSVSWYQQTPGQGLQFLFEYFSETQRNKGNFPGRFSGRQFSNSRSEMNVSTLELGDSALYLCASRTGDDSPLHFGNGTRLTVT.

This clone was seen a few times. The chain couples TRBV7-2 to TRBJ2-1; D perhaps matches TRBD2 (5 bases). Germline CDR1 reads SGHTA; CDR2 reads FQGNSA. The CDR3 contains 15 residues. V lost 4 bases and J 8 bases, leaving 18 bases between the germline ends. CDR3 amino acids: CASSSGGGVNHEQFF. The CDR3 bases are TGTGCCAGCAGCTCTGGAGGTGGGGTTAACCATGAGCAGTTCTTC.

For the CDR3, the DNA is TGTGCCAGCAGCTTAGGGGGACTAGCGGGAGTTGAGCAGTACTTC. Encoded protein: CASSLGGLAGVEQYF. J is TRBJ2-7 and V is TRBV7-2; TRBD2 agrees at 14 bases. This CDR3 spans 15 amino acids. CDR1 SGHTA and CDR2 FQGNSA come from the germline V gene. Trimming cost V 1 base and J 7 bases; bases outside gene matches: 3.

This rearrangement joins TRBV7-2 to TRBJ2-3, with D possibly matching TRBD2 (5 bases). The CDR3 has 13 amino acids. Germline V gene data show CDR1 as SGHTA and CDR2 as FQGNSA. With 3 bases removed from V and 15 bases from J, the gap between germline ends came to 19 bases. CDR3 sequence (DNA): TGTGCCAGCAGCTTCGGGGTTCTGGGAGTAGGATATTTT. Amino acid sequence: CASSFGVLGVGYF.

The chain carries TRBV9 and TRBJ2-7; TRBD1 is a possible D gene (5 bases). V was pared by 0 bases and J by 0 bases, with 13 bases between. Looked up from germline, CDR1 is SGDLS and CDR2 is YYNGEE. This CDR3 contains 16 residues. The CDR3 spells CASSVDALGASYEQYF. In DNA, the CDR3 is TGTGCCAGCAGCGTAGACGCTCTAGGGGCCTCCTACGAGCAGTACTTC.

In its sample, this clone was seen once. This sequence joins TRBV6-5 and TRBJ2-7; 13 bases are shared with TRBD2. Germline V gene lookup returns CDR1 MNHEY and CDR2 SVGAGI. Unmatched junction bases numbered 3, after V lost 7 bases and J lost 0 bases. The CDR3 is 15 amino acids. CDR3 in amino acids: CASKLAGGPSYEQYF. Here the CDR3 DNA reads TGTGCCAGCAAACTAGCGGGAGGGCCCTCCTACGAGCAGTACTTC.

This clone appeared a few times. This chain links TRBV9 with TRBJ1-2; 8 bases match TRBD1. The CDR3 is made up of 15 amino acids. The V segment lost 4 bases and the J segment 2 bases; nucleotides outside the gene matches: 7. From germline, CDR1 is SGDLS and CDR2 YYNGEE. The CDR3 sequence: CASSPRTGNNYGYTF. CDR3 sequence (DNA): TGTGCCAGCAGCCCCCGGACAGGGAACAACTATGGCTACACCTTC. The variable domain in full, completed from reference TRBV9 and TRBJ1-2, reads DSGVTQTPKHLITATGQRVTLRCSPRSGDLSVYWYQQSLDQGLQFLIQYYNGEERAKGNILERFSAQQFPDLHSELNLSSLELGDSALYFCASSPRTGNNYGYTFGSGTRLTVV.

In nucleotides, the CDR3 is TGTGCCAGTGGACTAGCGGGAGATCCTAGCACAGATACGCAGTATTTT. Translated, it gives CASGLAGDPSTDTQYF. This chain links TRBV19 with TRBJ2-3; 13 positions match TRBD2. The CDR3 has 16 residues. Germline assignment: CDR1 LNHDA and CDR2 SQIVND (reference sequence). With 8 bases clipped from V and 0 bases from J, the junction kept 5 bases outside the gene matches.

This chain uses TRBV25-1 with TRBJ2-5, with D perhaps matching TRBD2 (7 bases). Germline CDR1 reads MGHDK; CDR2 reads SYGVNS. There are 15 residues in the CDR3. V lost 0 bases to trimming and J lost 2 bases, with 10 bases between them. This chain's CDR3 is CASSEYGGRQETQYF. CDR3 bases: TGTGCCAGCAGTGAATACGGGGGGCGACAAGAGACCCAGTACTTC.

Worth noting for this clone: Germline is not matched at one junction end, which may reflect a read error. The chain carries TRBV7-2 and TRBJ2-2, with D possibly matching TRBD1 (5 bases). The CDR3 runs to 15 residues. Germline V gene sequence: CDR1 SGHTA, CDR2 FQGNSA. CDR3 in DNA: TGTGCCAGCAGCCCGCAGGGTACGAACCCCGGGGAGCTGTTTTTT. It specifies CASSPQGTNPGELFF. The full variable domain, rest sourced from reference TRBV7-2 and TRBJ2-2, is GAGVSQSPSNKVTEKGKDVELRCDPISGHTALYWYRQSLGQGLEFLIYFQGNSAPDKSGLPSDRFSAERTGGSVSTLTIQRTQQEDSAVYLCASSPQGTNPGELFFGEGSRLTVL.

This clone was found a few times. The chain is built from TRBV29-1 and TRBJ2-7; 8 bases line up with TRBD2. Trimming at V came to 0 bases and at J to 3 bases, leaving 10 bases not matched to a gene. Germline lookup yields CDR1 SQVTM and CDR2 ANQGSEA. The CDR3 loop spans 16 amino acids. CDR3 bases: TGCAGCGTTGAAGATCGGGGGGGGCCCAATGTCTACGAGCAGTACTTC. Its translation is CSVEDRGGPNVYEQYF.

The rearrangement joins TRBV7-6 to TRBJ2-1; tentatively, D is TRBD2 (6 bases). Germline V gene lookup returns CDR1 SGHVS and CDR2 FNYEAQ. The germline V and J ends were trimmed by 1 base and 8 bases, with 15 bases remaining between them. The CDR3 loop spans 15 amino acids. CDR3 DNA: TGTGCCAGCAGCTTAGGGAGTAGGAGGGGCGATGAGCAGTTCTTC. It encodes CASSLGSRRGDEQFF.

This chain joins TRBV30 and TRBJ1-1; a possible D gene is TRBD1 (6 bases). The CDR3 extends over 11 amino acids. The germline CDR1 and CDR2 sequences are GTSNPN and SVGIG (reference sequence). V was trimmed by 4 bases and J by 10 bases, leaving 13 bases between them. The CDR3 sequence: CAWTKDSSAFF. The CDR3 DNA follows: TGTGCCTGGACTAAGGACAGTTCAGCTTTCTTT.

This chain connects TRBV25-1 to TRBJ2-1, with D possibly matching TRBD1 (6 bases). This CDR3 comprises 15 residues. Germline lookup yields CDR1 MGHDK and CDR2 SYGVNS. The V gene lost 5 bases and the J gene lost 1 base, with 12 bases spanning the gap. DNA of the CDR3: TGTGCCAGCAGTACCTACAGGGCTTCCTACAATGAGCAGTTCTTC. Residues: CASSTYRASYNEQFF.

This clone has just a few counts. For the CDR3, the DNA is TGTGCCAGCGTCGACAGGAGAGACTCTGGAAACACCATATATTTT. It specifies CASVDRRDSGNTIYF. The rearrangement uses TRBV5-5 and TRBJ1-3; D might be TRBD1 (6 bases). Per the germline V gene, CDR1 is SGHKS and CDR2 is YYEKEE (reference sequence). The V end was cut by 7 bases, the J end by 0 bases, with 14 bases between. The CDR3 extends over 15 amino acids.

The J gene is TRBJ2-5, the V gene TRBV9, with D possibly matching TRBD1 (5 bases). Germline values: CDR1 SGDLS, CDR2 YYNGEE. There are 13 residues in the CDR3. V shed 3 bases and J shed 3 bases, with 9 bases lying between them. The CDR3 region has the DNA TGTGCCAGCAGCGGTGGGGCTGAAGAGACCCAGTACTTC. Its translation is CASSGGAEETQYF.

Only a few counts were recorded for this clone. V gene TRBV7-2 combines with J gene TRBJ2-7; 8 nucleotides align to TRBD2. Trimming took 5 bases from V and 2 from J; bases not matched to a gene: 8. This CDR3 has 15 amino acids. Germline CDR1 and CDR2: SGHTA and FQGNSA. CDR3 region: CASSPRGGATYEQYF. As DNA, the CDR3 is TGTGCCAGCAGCCCACGGGGGGGGGCTACCTACGAGCAGTACTTC.

This clone showed up just a few times. This chain connects TRBV7-2 to TRBJ1-5, with D possibly matching TRBD1 (5 bases). The germline V gene encodes CDR1 SGHTA and CDR2 FQGNSA. CDR3 length: 15 residues. Trimming removed 5 bases from V and 2 bases from J, with 13 bases in between. CDR3 nucleotides: TGTGCCAGCAGCCTCACCGCACAGGGCAATCAGCCCCAGCATTTT. This gives the protein CASSLTAQGNQPQHF.

The chain couples TRBV4-2 to TRBJ2-3, with TRBD2 identical over 8 bases. Unmatched junction bases numbered 13, after V lost 6 bases and J lost 5 bases. Looked up from germline, CDR1 is LGHNA and CDR2 is YNFKEQ. There are 16 residues in the CDR3. CDR3 sequence (DNA): TGTGCCAGCAGGCCACGGGGGGGCCTCGCTGGAGATACGCAGTATTTT. Translated, it gives CASRPRGGLAGDTQYF.

The chain has TRBV5-1 and TRBJ2-5; maybe TRBD2 (6 bases). The CDR3 consists of 13 residues. Trimming pared 3 bases from V and 4 bases from J, leaving 10 bases between. CDR1 is SGHRS, CDR2 YFSETQ, per germline. The DNA of the CDR3 is TGCGCCAGCAGCTCGGGACTTATAGAGACCCAGTACTTC. It translates to CASSSGLIETQYF.

The gene calls are TRBV7-2 and TRBJ1-3; possibly TRBD1 for D (5 bases). In germline, CDR1 is SGHTA, CDR2 FQGNSA. There are 14 residues in the CDR3. With 6 bases removed from V and 2 bases from J, the gap between germline ends came to 11 bases. The CDR3 sequence is CASRKQDAGNTIYF. CDR3 DNA: TGTGCCAGCAGAAAACAGGATGCTGGAAACACCATATATTTT.

This rearrangement joins TRBV11-2 to TRBJ1-2; possible D gene TRBD1, 6 bases. The germline gives CDR1 SGHAT, CDR2 FQNNGV. V dropped 6 bases and J dropped 4 bases, with 12 bases sitting between them. CDR3 length: 13 residues. The CDR3 is CASSFDRSYGYTF. The DNA of the CDR3 is TGTGCCAGCAGTTTCGACAGGAGCTATGGCTACACCTTC. The variable domain in full, with the rest retrieved from reference TRBV11-2 and TRBJ1-2, is EAGVAQSPRYKIIEKRQSVAFWCNPISGHATLYWYQQILGQGPKLLIQFQNNGVVDDSQLPKDRFSAERLKGVDSTLKIQPAKLEDSAVYLCASSFDRSYGYTFGSGTRLTVV.

This clone was counted between two and nine times. The chain has TRBV2 and TRBJ1-2; possible D gene TRBD1, 6 bases. The length of the CDR3 is 18 residues. Germline V CDR1 and CDR2: SNHLY, FYNNEI. Trimming took 0 bases from V and 4 from J, leaving 21 bases between them. The DNA of the CDR3 is TGTGCCAGCAGTGAAGCGCCGCGGTGGGACACAGCTTCCTATGGCTACACCTTC. It codes for CASSEAPRWDTASYGYTF.

This clone was observed a few times. The chain joins TRBV4-2 to TRBJ1-6; 10 bases fit TRBD1. V lost 3 bases to trimming and J lost 8 bases; unmatched junction nucleotides: 7. The V gene's germline CDR1 is LGHNA and CDR2 YNFKEQ. The CDR3 has 16 amino acids. The CDR3 spells CASSQSAGTGDSPLHF. CDR3 in DNA: TGTGCCAGCAGCCAGAGTGCGGGGACAGGGGATTCACCCCTCCACTTT.

This sequence joins TRBV5-1 and TRBJ1-5; D may be TRBD1 (6 bases). From germline, CDR1 is SGHRS and CDR2 YFSETQ. Trimming stripped 4 bases from V and 5 bases from J, with 16 bases between. The CDR3 spans 15 residues. CDR3 in DNA: TGCGCCAGCAGCCCGGACGGGACACAACATCAGCCCCAGCATTTT. Its translation: CASSPDGTQHQPQHF. The full variable domain, its missing parts supplied by reference TRBV5-1 and TRBJ1-5, is KAGVTQTPRYLIKTRGQQVTLSCSPISGHRSVSWYQQTPGQGLQFLFEYFSETQRNKGNFPGRFSGRQFSNSRSEMNVSTLELGDSALYLCASSPDGTQHQPQHFGDGTRLSIL.